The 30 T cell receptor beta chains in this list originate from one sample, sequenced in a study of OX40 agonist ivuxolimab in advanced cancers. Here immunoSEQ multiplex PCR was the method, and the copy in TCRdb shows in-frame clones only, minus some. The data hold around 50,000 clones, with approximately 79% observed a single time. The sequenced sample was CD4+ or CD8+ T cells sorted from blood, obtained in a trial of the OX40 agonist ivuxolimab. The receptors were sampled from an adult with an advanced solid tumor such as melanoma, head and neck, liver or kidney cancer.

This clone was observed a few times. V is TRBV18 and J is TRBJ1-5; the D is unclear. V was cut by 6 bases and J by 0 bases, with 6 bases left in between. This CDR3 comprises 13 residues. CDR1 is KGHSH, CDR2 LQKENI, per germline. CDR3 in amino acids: CASSTDSNQPQHF. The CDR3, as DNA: TGTGCCAGCTCGACGGATAGCAATCAGCCCCAGCATTTT.

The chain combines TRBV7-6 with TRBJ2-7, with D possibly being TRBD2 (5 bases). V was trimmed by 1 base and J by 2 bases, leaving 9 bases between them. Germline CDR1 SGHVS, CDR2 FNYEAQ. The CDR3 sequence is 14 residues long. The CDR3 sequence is CASSLGTSTYEQYF. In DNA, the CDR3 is TGTGCCAGCAGCTTAGGGACTTCGACCTACGAGCAGTACTTC.

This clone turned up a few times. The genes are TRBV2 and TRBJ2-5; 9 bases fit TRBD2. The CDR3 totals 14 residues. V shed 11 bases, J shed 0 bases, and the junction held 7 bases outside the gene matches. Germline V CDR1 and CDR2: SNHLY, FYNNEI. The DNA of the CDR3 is TGTGCCGGGGCTAGCGGGGTTTACCAAGAGACCCAGTACTTC. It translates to CAGASGVYQETQYF.

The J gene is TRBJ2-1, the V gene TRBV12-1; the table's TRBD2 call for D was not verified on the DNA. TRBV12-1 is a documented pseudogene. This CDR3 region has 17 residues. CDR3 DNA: TGTGCCAGCAGCTTTGCGTTCGGGGGGAGGCCCGACAATGAGCAGTTCTTC. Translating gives CASSFAFGGRPDNEQFF.

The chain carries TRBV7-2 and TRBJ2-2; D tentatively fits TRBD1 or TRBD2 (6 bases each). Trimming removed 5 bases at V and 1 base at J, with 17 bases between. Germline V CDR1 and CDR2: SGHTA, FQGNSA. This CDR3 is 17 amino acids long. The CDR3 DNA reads TGTGCCAGCAGCGTAAAAGGGGGGAATGGGAACACCGGGGAGCTGTTTTTT. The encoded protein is CASSVKGGNGNTGELFF.

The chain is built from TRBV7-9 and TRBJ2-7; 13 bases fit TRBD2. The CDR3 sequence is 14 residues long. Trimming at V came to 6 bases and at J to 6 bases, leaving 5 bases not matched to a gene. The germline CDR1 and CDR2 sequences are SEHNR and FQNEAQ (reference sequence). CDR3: CASRLAGGPGEQYF. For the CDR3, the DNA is TGTGCCAGCAGACTAGCGGGAGGGCCTGGCGAGCAGTACTTC. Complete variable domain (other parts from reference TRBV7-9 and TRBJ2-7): DTGVSQNPRHKITKRGQNVTFRCDPISEHNRLYWYRQTLGQGPEFLTYFQNEAQLEKSRLLSDRFSAERPKGSFSTLEIQRTEQGDSAMYLCASRLAGGPGEQYFGPGTRLTVT.

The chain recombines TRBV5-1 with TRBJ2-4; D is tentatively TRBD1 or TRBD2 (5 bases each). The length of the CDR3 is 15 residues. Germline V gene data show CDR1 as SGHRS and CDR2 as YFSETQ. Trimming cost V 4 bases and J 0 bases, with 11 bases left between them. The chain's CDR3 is CASSGTDLAKNIQYF. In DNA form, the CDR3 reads TGCGCCAGCAGCGGGACGGACTTAGCCAAAAACATTCAGTACTTC.

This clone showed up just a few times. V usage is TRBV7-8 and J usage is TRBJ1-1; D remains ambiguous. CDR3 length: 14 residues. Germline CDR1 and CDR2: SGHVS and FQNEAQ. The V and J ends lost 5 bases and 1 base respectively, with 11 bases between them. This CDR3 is CASSLERGNTEAFF. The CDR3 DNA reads TGTGCCAGCAGCCTCGAGCGGGGGAACACTGAAGCTTTCTTT.

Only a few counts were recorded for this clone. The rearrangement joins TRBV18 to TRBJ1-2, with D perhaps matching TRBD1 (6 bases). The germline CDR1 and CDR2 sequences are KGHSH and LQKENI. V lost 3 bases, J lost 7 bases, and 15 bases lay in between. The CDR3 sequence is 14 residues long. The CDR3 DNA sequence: TGTGCCAGCTCACCTGGGACAACGGTCTTTGGCTACACCTTC. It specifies CASSPGTTVFGYTF. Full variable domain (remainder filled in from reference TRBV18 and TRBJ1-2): NAGVMQNPRHLVRRRGQEARLRCSPMKGHSHVYWYRQLPEEGLKFMVYLQKENIIDESGMPKERFSAEFPKEGPSILRIQQVVRGDSAAYFCASSPGTTVFGYTFGSGTRLTVV.

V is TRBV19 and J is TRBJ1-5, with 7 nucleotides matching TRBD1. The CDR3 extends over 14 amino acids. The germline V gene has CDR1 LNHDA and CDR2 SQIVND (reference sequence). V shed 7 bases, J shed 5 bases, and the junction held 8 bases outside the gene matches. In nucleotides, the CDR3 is TGTGCCAGTACCACCCCCCAGGGGGATCAGCCCCAGCATTTT. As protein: CASTTPQGDQPQHF. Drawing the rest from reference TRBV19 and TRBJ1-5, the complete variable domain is DGGITQSPKYLFRKEGQNVTLSCEQNLNHDAMYWYRQDPGQGLRLIYYSQIVNDFQKGDIAEGYSVSREKKESFPLTVTSAQKNPTAFYLCASTTPQGDQPQHFGDGTRLSIL.

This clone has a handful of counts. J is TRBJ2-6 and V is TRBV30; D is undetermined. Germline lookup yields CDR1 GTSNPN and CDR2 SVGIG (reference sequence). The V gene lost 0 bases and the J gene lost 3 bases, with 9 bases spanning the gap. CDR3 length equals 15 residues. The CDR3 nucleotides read TGTGCCTGGAGTGTTCCCGGGCGTGGGGCCAACGTCCTGACTTTC. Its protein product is CAWSVPGRGANVLTF. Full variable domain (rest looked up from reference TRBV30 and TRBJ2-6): SQTIHQWPATLVQPVGSPLSLECTVEGTSNPNLYWYRQAAGRGLQLLFYSVGIGQISSEVPQNLSASRPQDRQFILSSKKLLLSDSGFYLCAWSVPGRGANVLTFGAGSRLTVL.

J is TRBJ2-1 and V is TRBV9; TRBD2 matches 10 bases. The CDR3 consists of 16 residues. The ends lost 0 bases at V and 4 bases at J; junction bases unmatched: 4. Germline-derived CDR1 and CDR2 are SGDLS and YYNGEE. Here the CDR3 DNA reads TGTGCCAGCAGCGTAGAGGGGACTAGCGTGTACAATGAGCAGTTCTTC. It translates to CASSVEGTSVYNEQFF.

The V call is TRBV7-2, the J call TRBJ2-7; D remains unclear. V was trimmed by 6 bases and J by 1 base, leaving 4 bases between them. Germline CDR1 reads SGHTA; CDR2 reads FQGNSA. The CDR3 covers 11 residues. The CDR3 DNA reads TGTGCCAGCAGTGCGTCCTACGAGCAGTACTTC. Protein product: CASSASYEQYF.

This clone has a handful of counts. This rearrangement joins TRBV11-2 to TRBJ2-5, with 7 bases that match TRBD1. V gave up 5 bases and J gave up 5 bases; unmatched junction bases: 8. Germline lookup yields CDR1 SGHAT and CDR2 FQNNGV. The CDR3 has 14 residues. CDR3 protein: CASSPRGSDETQYF. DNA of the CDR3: TGTGCCAGCAGCCCCAGGGGGAGCGACGAGACCCAGTACTTC.

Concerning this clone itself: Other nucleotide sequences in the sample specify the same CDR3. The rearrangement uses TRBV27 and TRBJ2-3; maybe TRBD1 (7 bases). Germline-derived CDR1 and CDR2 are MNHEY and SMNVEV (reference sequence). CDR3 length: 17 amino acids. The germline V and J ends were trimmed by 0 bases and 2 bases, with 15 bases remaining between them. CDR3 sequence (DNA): TGTGCCAGCAGTTTATCGCGGGGCACAGGGGCCACAGATACGCAGTATTTT. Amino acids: CASSLSRGTGATDTQYF.

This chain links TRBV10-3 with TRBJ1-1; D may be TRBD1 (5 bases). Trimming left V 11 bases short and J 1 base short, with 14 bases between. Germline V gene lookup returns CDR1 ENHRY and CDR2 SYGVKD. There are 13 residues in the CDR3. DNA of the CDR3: TGTGCCGTATCACAGACAGAGAACACTGAAGCTTTCTTT. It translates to CAVSQTENTEAFF.

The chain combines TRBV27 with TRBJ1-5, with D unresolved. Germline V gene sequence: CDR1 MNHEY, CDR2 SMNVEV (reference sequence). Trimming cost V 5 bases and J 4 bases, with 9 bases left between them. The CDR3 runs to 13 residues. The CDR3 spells CASSHTFNQPQHF. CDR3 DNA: TGTGCCAGCAGTCATACTTTTAATCAGCCCCAGCATTTT.

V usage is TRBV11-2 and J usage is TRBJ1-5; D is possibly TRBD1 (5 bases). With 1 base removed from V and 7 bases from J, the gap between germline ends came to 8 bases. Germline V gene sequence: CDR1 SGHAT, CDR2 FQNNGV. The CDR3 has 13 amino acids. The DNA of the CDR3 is TGTGCCAGCAGCTTAGGAAAGGGGCAGCCCCAGCATTTT. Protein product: CASSLGKGQPQHF.

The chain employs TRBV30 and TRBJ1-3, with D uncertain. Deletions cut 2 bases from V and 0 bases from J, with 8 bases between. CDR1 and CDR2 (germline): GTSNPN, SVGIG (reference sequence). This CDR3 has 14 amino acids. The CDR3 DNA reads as TGTGCCTGGAGTTTGGGGTTCTCTGGAAACACCATATATTTT. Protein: CAWSLGFSGNTIYF.

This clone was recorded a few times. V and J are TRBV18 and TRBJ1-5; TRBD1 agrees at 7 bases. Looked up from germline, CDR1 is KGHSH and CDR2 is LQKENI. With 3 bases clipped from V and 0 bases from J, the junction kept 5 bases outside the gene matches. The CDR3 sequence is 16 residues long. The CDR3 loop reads CASSPQGGSSNQPQHF. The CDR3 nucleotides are TGTGCCAGCTCACCTCAGGGGGGATCTAGCAATCAGCCCCAGCATTTT.

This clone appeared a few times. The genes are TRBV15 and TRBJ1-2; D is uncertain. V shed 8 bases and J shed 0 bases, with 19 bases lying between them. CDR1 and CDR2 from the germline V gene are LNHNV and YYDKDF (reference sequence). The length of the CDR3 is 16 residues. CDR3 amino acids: CATGSSLGQANYGYTF. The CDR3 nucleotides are TGTGCCACCGGAAGCAGTCTAGGCCAAGCTAACTATGGCTACACCTTC.

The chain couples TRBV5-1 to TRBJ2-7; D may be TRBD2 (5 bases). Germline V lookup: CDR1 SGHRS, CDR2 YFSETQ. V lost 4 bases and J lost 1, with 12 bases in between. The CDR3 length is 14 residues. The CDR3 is CASSPPAGSYEQYF. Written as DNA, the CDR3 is TGCGCCAGCAGCCCCCCGGCGGGTTCCTACGAGCAGTACTTC. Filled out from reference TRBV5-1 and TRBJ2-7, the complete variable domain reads KAGVTQTPRYLIKTRGQQVTLSCSPISGHRSVSWYQQTPGQGLQFLFEYFSETQRNKGNFPGRFSGRQFSNSRSEMNVSTLELGDSALYLCASSPPAGSYEQYFGPGTRLTVT.

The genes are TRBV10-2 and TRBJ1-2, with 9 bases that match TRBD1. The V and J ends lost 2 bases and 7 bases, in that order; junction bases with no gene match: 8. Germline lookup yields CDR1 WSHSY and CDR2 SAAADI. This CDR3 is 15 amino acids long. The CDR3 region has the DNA TGCGCCAGCAGTGAGGACTACAGGGGGCTTGGTGGCTACACCTTC. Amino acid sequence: CASSEDYRGLGGYTF.

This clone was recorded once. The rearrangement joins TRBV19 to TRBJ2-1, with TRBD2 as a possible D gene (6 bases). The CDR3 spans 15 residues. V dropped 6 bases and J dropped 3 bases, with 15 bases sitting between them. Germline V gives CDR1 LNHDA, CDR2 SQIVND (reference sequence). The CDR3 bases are TGTGCCAGTAGGGATGGAGGGCCGGGCTACAATGAGCAGTTCTTC. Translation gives CASRDGGPGYNEQFF.

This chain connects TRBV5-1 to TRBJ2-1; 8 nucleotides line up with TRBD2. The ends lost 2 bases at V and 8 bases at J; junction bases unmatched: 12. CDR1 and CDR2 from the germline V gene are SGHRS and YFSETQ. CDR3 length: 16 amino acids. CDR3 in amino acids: CASSFGSGREGYEQFF. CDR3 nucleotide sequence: TGCGCCAGCAGCTTCGGGAGCGGGAGAGAAGGATATGAGCAGTTCTTC.

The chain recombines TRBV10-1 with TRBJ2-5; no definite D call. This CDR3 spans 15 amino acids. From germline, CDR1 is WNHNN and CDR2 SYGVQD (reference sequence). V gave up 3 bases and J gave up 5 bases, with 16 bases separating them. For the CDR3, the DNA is TGCGCCAGCAGTGACCCCAGAAGATTTCCGGAGACCCAGTACTTC. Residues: CASSDPRRFPETQYF.

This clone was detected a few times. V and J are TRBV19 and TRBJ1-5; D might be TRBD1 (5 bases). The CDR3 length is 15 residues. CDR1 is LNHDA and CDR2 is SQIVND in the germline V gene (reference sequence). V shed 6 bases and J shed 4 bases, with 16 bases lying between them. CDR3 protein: CASSDAGTANQPQHF. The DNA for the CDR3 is TGTGCCAGTAGCGACGCCGGGACCGCTAATCAGCCCCAGCATTTT.

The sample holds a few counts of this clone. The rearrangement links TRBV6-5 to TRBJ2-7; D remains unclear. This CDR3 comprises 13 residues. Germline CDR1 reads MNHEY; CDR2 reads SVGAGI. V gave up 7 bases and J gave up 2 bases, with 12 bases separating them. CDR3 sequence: CASTPGDPYEQYF. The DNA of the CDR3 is TGTGCCAGCACCCCGGGTGACCCCTACGAGCAGTACTTC.

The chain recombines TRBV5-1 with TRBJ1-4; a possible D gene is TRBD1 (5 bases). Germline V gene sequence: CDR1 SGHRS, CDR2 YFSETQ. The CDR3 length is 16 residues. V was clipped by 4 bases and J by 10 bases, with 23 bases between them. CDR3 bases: TGCGCCAGCAGCCCCCCCGGGGGAGGGGAAGCCGGAAAACTGTTTTTT. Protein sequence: CASSPPGGGEAGKLFF.

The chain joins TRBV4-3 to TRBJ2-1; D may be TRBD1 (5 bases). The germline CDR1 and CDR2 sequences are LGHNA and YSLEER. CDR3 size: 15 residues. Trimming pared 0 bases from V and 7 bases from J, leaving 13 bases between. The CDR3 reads CASSQDWAGRNEQFF. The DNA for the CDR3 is TGCGCCAGCAGCCAAGACTGGGCAGGGCGGAATGAGCAGTTCTTC.